This TCR beta chain came from a study of cytomegalovirus exposure and HLA in healthy donors. Study context: About 85 million unique TCR sequences came from HLA-typed donors in an early release. Study conclusions and caveats: Later genetic work tied a missense DCLRE1C variant to beta-chain V and J trimming. Some V segments, TRBV6-2 and TRBV6-3 among them, were indistinguishable and were therefore excluded.

This clone showed up just once. Its specificity is not known. CDR3 length equals 13 residues. CDR1 is SEHNR, CDR2 FQNEAQ, per germline (reference sequence). The V end was cut by 2 bases, the J end by 1 base, with 5 bases between. PCR primers comprised 60 Vbeta and 13 Jbeta primers. The table came from immunoSEQ multiplex PCR; TCRdb's copy has only in-frame clones and leaves some out. This sample yields about 190,000 clones, of which 60% to 80% are seen a single time; over 2% belongs to the top ten. The chain uses TRBV7-9 and TRBJ1-1, with D possibly being TRBD1 (5 bases). The material sequenced was PBMCs. This TCR was sampled from a woman younger than 45 in good health and CMV-seropositive. CDR3 nucleotides: TGTGCCAGCAGCTTACAGGGGAACACTGAAGCTTTCTTT. As protein: CASSLQGNTEAFF.